This TCR beta chain was sequenced during a study of T-cell reconstitution after alpha-beta-depleted transplantation in children (dated by TCRdb to the mid-2010s). General notes on the study: Using TCR repertoire profiling, the study quantitatively followed how T-cell immune reconstitution unfolded in children after TCRalphabeta/CD19-depleted allogeneic hematopoietic cell transplantation.

Per the germline V gene, SGHRS is the CDR1 and YFSETQ is the CDR2. Measured from the cysteine to the phenylalanine, the CDR3 is 16 residues long. Only the CDR3 part of the read is kept: 48 bases, read in frame from the first base. Trimming leaves V shorter by 8 bases and J shorter by 0 bases, with the junction holding 12 bases beyond the gene matches. On this clonotype: Its antigen is still unknown. The record has no base qualities; no much larger clone is one base away.

Interpreted using the paper, the treatment or condition label stands for: allogeneic hematopoietic cell transplantation with graft depleted of TCRalphabeta T cells and CD19 B cells. Transplant recipients were children who received TCRalphabeta/CD19-depleted allogeneic hematopoietic cell grafts. Overall study outcomes, separate from this receptor: Over the following months the frequencies of hyperexpanded clones went down, and after one year T-cell counts and TCRbeta diversity were mostly credited to newly produced T cells. The apparently early recovery of alphabetaT-cell counts about two months after transplant reportedly depended on only several hundred rapidly expanded clones that came from non-depleted graft cells. In some patients, high TCRbeta diversity at day 60 was attributed to recipient T cells and intrathymic progenitors that had survived conditioning.

Library prep was done by PCR. Sequencing used an Illumina HiSeq 2500. Molecular barcoding was employed in the preparation of TCR libraries, with unique molecular identifiers being used to normalize TCRbeta repertoire quantification. TCRdb reprocessing: public reads trimmed at Q25 with fastp, clones called with MiXCR, in-frame beta chains kept. Rows merge per CDR3 protein into single entries with the most common DNA and genes. This sample comprises about 540,000 distinct CDR3 sequences, around 27% of them detected only once. Together, the top ten hold less than 40% of the sample. The specimen was PBMCs, collected before TCRalphabeta/CD19-depleted stem cell transplant. This clonotype originated in a boy younger than two with Wiskott-Aldrich syndrome, due to receive a stem cell transplant. The receptor chain draws on TRBV5-1 and TRBJ2-5; TRBD2 aligns with 8 central bases. The DNA sequence is TGCGCCAGTCGAGATGGTACGCGGGAGGACCAAGAGACCCAGTACTTC. Its product reads: CASRDGTREDQETQYF. The full variable domain, completed from the reference TRBV5-1 and TRBJ2-5 proteins outside the CDR3, reads KAGVTQTPRYLIKTRGQQVTLSCSPISGHRSVSWYQQTPGQGLQFLFEYFSETQRNKGNFPGRFSGRQFSNSRSEMNVSTLELGDSALYLCASRDGTREDQETQYFGPGTRLLVL.